The clone carrying this T cell receptor (beta chain) was detected ten times or more. As yet, its antigen is unknown. The TCR beta library used iRepertoire HTBI primers with Arm-PCR amplification of CDR3. TCRdb processed the multiplex PCR reads anew with MiXCR; each CDR3 protein has one entry. The sample lists around 400,000 distinct CDR3 sequences, over 20% occurring once. V lost 4 bases, J lost 2 bases, and 12 bases lay in between. The CDR3 loop spans 15 amino acids. Germline CDR1 MNHNS, CDR2 SASEGT. This entry belongs to a study of regulatory T cells in long-lasting Graves disease. Study summary: Persistent cases took antithyroid drugs over 5 years and stayed TSH receptor antibody positive.

Time point denoted: persistent/refractory GD, antithyroid drugs over 5 years with positive TRAb. PBMCs provided the RNA from which the TCR library was made. Study outcomes and limitations: Newly diagnosed Graves' patients exceeded persistent ones in TCR diversity. Segments TRBV28, TRBJ1-2 and TRBJ2-5 showed preferential usage in persistent disease.

The rearrangement links TRBV6-1 to TRBJ1-5, with D unclear. The sequence came from a female donor with Graves disease. The starting material was peripheral blood mononuclear cells (PBMCs), obtained when the disease was refractory, from a patient treated with antithyroid drugs. In DNA, the CDR3 is TGTGCCAGCAGTGCCGGGGTCGGGGGCAATCAGCCCCAGCATTTT. Translating gives CASSAGVGGNQPQHF.